Included here is one TCR beta chain sequence, with context. No DNA is shown, since the ends of the CDR3 on it are uncertain; the CDR3 is the one TCRdb lists. This specimen comes from a study of glioma-infiltrating T cells. The iRepertoire nested amplicon-rescue multiplex PCR amplified TCR alpha and beta CDR3s from RNA. One entry per CDR3 protein results from TCRdb running MiXCR on the multiplex PCR reads. The table shows roughly 350,000 distinct CDR3 sequences, with roughly two fifths occurring only once. Inclusive of both ends, the CDR3 amounts to 15 amino acids. Sequences were obtained from glioma tissue, nonneoplastic brain tissue, or PBMCs (not recorded which). The J gene is TRBJ1-1, the V gene TRBV7-5. TRBV7-5 is shown as a pseudogene. The TCR sequence derives from a human donor with low-grade glioma or glioblastoma, undergoing nonglioma brain surgery, or in good health (not recorded which). This CDR3 is CISVPEAPFCPEAFF.